This T cell receptor (beta chain) derives from a study of blood T cell repertoires in COVID-19. Study details: Acute and convalescent COVID-19 samples came from the United States, Italy and Spain. T cells, B-cell-depleted T cells, or PBMCs provided the cDNA or gDNA that served as material.

CDR1 and CDR2 (germline): SGHRS, YFSETQ. V lost 0 bases and J lost 3, with 4 bases in between. The CDR3 is 13 residues long. In the authors' methods: Reference gene primer amplification in the assay estimated nucleated cell counts. Produced via immunoSEQ multiplex PCR; TCRdb's table is partial and in-frame only. For V, J and clone size, that table is used; D and trimming come from the DNA. The table records some 71,000 clones, around 91% of them present only once. The TCR comes from a man over 45 with acute or convalescent COVID-19. The chain uses TRBV5-1 and TRBJ1-5, with D unresolved. Sequenced material: peripheral blood. Here the CDR3 reads CASSLELNQPQHF. The CDR3 region has the DNA TGCGCCAGCAGCTTGGAACTCAATCAGCCCCAGCATTTT. Supplemented by reference TRBV5-1 and TRBJ1-5, the full variable domain reads KAGVTQTPRYLIKTRGQQVTLSCSPISGHRSVSWYQQTPGQGLQFLFEYFSETQRNKGNFPGRFSGRQFSNSRSEMNVSTLELGDSALYLCASSLELNQPQHFGDGTRLSIL.